This T cell receptor beta chain emerged from a study of T-cell memory formation after mild COVID-19. The TCR alpha and TCR beta cDNA libraries, bearing sample barcodes and UMIs, were generated by 5'RACE using constant-segment primers. TCRdb fed the 5' RACE reads into MiXCR, producing one record per CDR3 protein. The repertoire holds 380,000 or so distinct CDR3 sequences, approximately 15% seen once, with 20% to 25% in the top ten. J lost 1 base, V lost 5 bases, and 6 bases had no gene match. The CDR3 contains 16 residues. Germline V gives CDR1 SGHTA, CDR2 FQGTGA. This clonotype was seen more than once but under ten times.

The sample consisted of PBMCs or a T cell subset sorted from them (not recorded which). This TCR derives from a man between 18 and 29 years old who had mild COVID-19 (a few samples of this study predate the infection). Cell type and time point are not known. This chain links TRBV7-3 with TRBJ2-3; 10 bases map to TRBD2. The CDR3 DNA sequence: TGTGCCAGCAGCCGTGCCCTAGCGGGGGGCACAGATACGCAGTATTTT. Translating gives CASSRALAGGTDTQYF.